Listed here are 27 T cell receptor beta chains from one sample, sequenced in a study of cytomegalovirus exposure and HLA in healthy donors. It was with 60 Vbeta and 13 Jbeta primers that the PCR ran. Libraries were prepared by immunoSEQ multiplex PCR; TCRdb keeps only in-frame clonotypes and omits some of them. The table has fewer than 110,000 clones, roughly 66% seen once. Sequenced material: PBMCs. The source of these receptors is a woman aged 50 to 65 in good health and CMV-seronegative.

The V call is TRBV18, the J call TRBJ2-3, with 15 bases identical to TRBD2. The length of the CDR3 is 16 residues. The V segment lost 2 bases and the J segment 5 bases; nucleotides outside the gene matches: 2. Germline-derived CDR1 and CDR2 are KGHSH and LQKENI. This CDR3 is CASSPTGLAGGDTQYF. In DNA form, the CDR3 reads TGTGCCAGCTCACCAACGGGACTAGCGGGAGGAGATACGCAGTATTTT.

V gene TRBV29-1 combines with J gene TRBJ2-1, with 15 nucleotides matching TRBD2. This CDR3 spans 14 amino acids. Germline loops: CDR1 SQVTM, CDR2 ANQGSEA. V lost 4 bases to trimming and J lost 12 bases; unmatched junction nucleotides: 7. The CDR3, as DNA: TGCAGCGTTGGTAGGCAGGGACTAGCGGGAGGGCAGTTCTTC. It is translated as CSVGRQGLAGGQFF.

This chain uses TRBV27 with TRBJ1-3; D not resolved. Germline values: CDR1 MNHEY, CDR2 SMNVEV (reference sequence). Trimming shortened V by 5 bases and J by 2 bases, and 10 bases separated the two germline ends. The CDR3 sequence is 14 residues long. DNA for the CDR3: TGTGCCAGCAGTCGGGAATATGCTGGAAACACCATATATTTT. As protein: CASSREYAGNTIYF.

The J gene is TRBJ1-1, the V gene TRBV5-8; tentatively, D is TRBD1 (5 bases). CDR1 and CDR2 from the germline V gene are SGHTS and YDEGEE. This CDR3 has 16 amino acids. Trimming removed 0 bases at V and 0 bases at J, with 12 bases between. CDR3 in DNA: TGTGCCAGCAGCTTGGGCCCTCGGGGGGTGAACACTGAAGCTTTCTTT. Translated: CASSLGPRGVNTEAFF.

The table lists this clone with a few counts. V is TRBV19 and J is TRBJ1-5; 8 nucleotides align to TRBD1. The germline V gene has CDR1 LNHDA and CDR2 SQIVND (reference sequence). The CDR3 contains 15 residues. Trimming at V came to 5 bases and at J to 1 base, leaving 4 bases not matched to a gene. This chain's CDR3 is CASSVTGGSNQPQHF. In DNA, the CDR3 is TGTGCCAGTAGTGTAACAGGGGGAAGCAATCAGCCCCAGCATTTT.

This rearrangement joins TRBV4-2 to TRBJ1-2, with no clear D. The ends were cut back, 0 bases at V and 3 bases at J, with 11 bases in the middle. Germline-derived CDR1 and CDR2 are LGHNA and YNFKEQ. This CDR3 comprises 15 residues. Here the CDR3 DNA reads TGTGCCAGCAGCCAAGATTTAGGCGGGTACTATGGCTACACCTTC. Its protein product is CASSQDLGGYYGYTF.

This chain connects TRBV6-6 to TRBJ1-2; tentative D call: TRBD1 (6 bases). The CDR3 spans 15 residues. Germline V gives CDR1 MNHNY, CDR2 SVGAGI (reference sequence). V was cut by 0 bases and J by 6 bases, with 14 bases left in between. Written as DNA, the CDR3 is TGTGCCAGCAGTTACTCGATTGGGACACTTGATGGCTACACCTTC. This gives the protein CASSYSIGTLDGYTF.

The V and J genes are TRBV19 and TRBJ2-7, with D perhaps matching TRBD2 (5 bases). Germline-derived CDR1 and CDR2 are LNHDA and SQIVND (reference sequence). Trimming took 7 bases from V and 0 from J, leaving 13 bases between them. The CDR3 is 14 amino acids. The CDR3 spells CASKNEGSSYEQYF. CDR3 sequence (DNA): TGTGCCAGTAAAAATGAGGGAAGCTCCTACGAGCAGTACTTC.

This chain uses TRBV9 with TRBJ1-2; TRBD1 matches at 7 bases. The CDR3 covers 19 residues. V dropped 0 bases and J dropped 4; count of bases not matched to a gene: 18. The germline V gene has CDR1 SGDLS and CDR2 YYNGEE. For the CDR3, the DNA is TGTGCCAGCAGCGTAGGATTTGGTCTCGGGACAGCTTTTAGCTATGGCTACACCTTC. This encodes CASSVGFGLGTAFSYGYTF.

The genes are TRBV10-3 and TRBJ2-3; D remains ambiguous. Germline V gives CDR1 ENHRY, CDR2 SYGVKD. Trimming left V 10 bases short and J 0 bases short, with 11 bases between. The CDR3 spans 13 residues. The CDR3 loop is CATTGGSTDTQYF. In nucleotides, the CDR3 is TGTGCCACCACCGGCGGAAGCACAGATACGCAGTATTTT.

This clone has more than one count but fewer than ten. The J gene is TRBJ1-5, the V gene TRBV30; D perhaps matches TRBD1 (5 bases). In germline, CDR1 is GTSNPN, CDR2 SVGIG (reference sequence). The CDR3 runs to 15 residues. V lost 1 base and J lost 3, with 13 bases in between. CDR3 nucleotide sequence: TGTGCCTGGAGTGGAGGCGGAGGGGTCAATCAGCCCCAGCATTTT. It translates to CAWSGGGGVNQPQHF.

The gene calls are TRBV18 and TRBJ2-5; the match to TRBD2 covers 9 bases. Germline V gene sequence: CDR1 KGHSH, CDR2 LQKENI. V lost 6 bases and J lost 1; bases outside the gene matches: 9. The length of the CDR3 is 16 residues. The CDR3 is CASSLGGAGGQETQYF. The CDR3 DNA reads TGTGCCAGCTCCCTAGGGGGAGCGGGGGGCCAAGAGACCCAGTACTTC.

The rearrangement joins TRBV4-2 to TRBJ1-2; the match to TRBD1 covers 8 bases. The CDR3 is 15 amino acids. Germline assignment: CDR1 LGHNA and CDR2 YNFKEQ. Trimming at V came to 4 bases and at J to 6 bases, leaving 10 bases not matched to a gene. CDR3 amino acids: CASSRRQGALDGYTF. The DNA for the CDR3 is TGTGCCAGCAGCCGTAGGCAGGGGGCCCTGGATGGCTACACCTTC.

CDR3 DNA: TGCGCCAGCAGCTTTGCGGGCTCGGGTTACAATGAGCAGTTCTTC. This encodes CASSFAGSGYNEQFF. J is TRBJ2-1 and V is TRBV5-1; D possibly corresponds to TRBD2 (5 bases). Between the trimmed V and J ends, which lost 2 bases and 4 bases, there was a span of 13 bases. The CDR3 extends over 15 amino acids. Germline V lookup: CDR1 SGHRS, CDR2 YFSETQ.

The rearrangement links TRBV27 to TRBJ1-6, with TRBD1 as a possible D gene (6 bases). CDR3 length: 17 amino acids. Trimming shortened V by 3 bases and J by 0 bases, and 12 bases separated the two germline ends. Germline loops: CDR1 MNHEY, CDR2 SMNVEV (reference sequence). The CDR3 region has the DNA TGTGCCAGCAGTTTTTGGCAGGGGAGCTCCTATAATTCACCCCTCCACTTT. This encodes CASSFWQGSSYNSPLHF.

Concerning this clone: The same CDR3 can be traced to other DNA sequences in this sample. The chain couples TRBV6-1 to TRBJ2-7; unclear D gene. CDR3 length: 13 residues. The ends were cut back, 0 bases at V and 4 bases at J, with 7 bases in the middle. CDR1 is MNHNS, CDR2 SASEGT, per germline. CDR3 DNA sequence: TGTGCCAGCAGTGAAGCGGCAGTTTACGAGCAGTACTTC. Its protein is CASSEAAVYEQYF.

The rearrangement links TRBV19 to TRBJ2-5; weak D call: TRBD1 (6 bases). This CDR3 contains 14 residues. Germline CDR1 reads LNHDA; CDR2 reads SQIVND (reference sequence). With 2 bases removed from V and 5 bases from J, the gap between germline ends came to 12 bases. The CDR3 DNA follows: TGTGCCAGTAGTATAAGTTCAGGGGAGGAGACCCAGTACTTC. It translates to CASSISSGEETQYF.

This clone has just one count. This chain uses TRBV6-4 with TRBJ2-5, with D possibly TRBD2 on 6 matching bases. Germline values: CDR1 MRHNA, CDR2 SNTAGT. The CDR3 has 14 amino acids. V dropped 3 bases and J dropped 5 bases, with 13 bases sitting between them. This chain's CDR3 is CASSEHSSAETQYF. CDR3 nucleotides: TGTGCCAGCAGTGAGCACTCTAGCGCGGAGACCCAGTACTTC.

The chain carries TRBV6-7 and TRBJ2-5; 7 bases are a match to TRBD1. The J call is uncertain, as TRBJ2-7 better fits the DNA end. TRBV6-7 is noted as an ORF with a role that remains uncertain. The length of the CDR3 is 16 residues. The CDR3 region has the DNA TGTGCCAGCAGCTACCGCGACAGGGAGATTCGCCACGAGCAGTACTTC. Protein sequence: CASSYRDREIRHEQYF.

This clone was seen only a few times. The rearrangement links TRBV6-1 to TRBJ2-5; 9 nucleotides align to TRBD1. Germline V gene lookup returns CDR1 MNHNS and CDR2 SASEGT. The CDR3 extends over 17 amino acids. With V trimmed by 2 bases and J by 2 bases, 9 bases remained unmatched. CDR3 nucleotides: TGTGCCAGCAGTGAACTACGGGACAGGGTACCACAAGAGACCCAGTACTTC. It codes for CASSELRDRVPQETQYF.

The J gene is TRBJ1-5, the V gene TRBV2; D ambiguous. There are 15 residues in the CDR3. Germline V gives CDR1 SNHLY, CDR2 FYNNEI. V lost 0 bases to trimming and J lost 0 bases, with 6 bases between them. CDR3 amino acids: CASSEAGDSNQPQHF. For the CDR3, the DNA is TGTGCCAGCAGTGAAGCAGGAGATAGCAATCAGCCCCAGCATTTT.

The chain joins TRBV7-8 to TRBJ2-6, with TRBD1 matching 7 bases. This CDR3 is 16 amino acids long. V was clipped by 4 bases and J by 3 bases; unmatched bases: 6. Germline V gene lookup returns CDR1 SGHVS and CDR2 FQNEAQ. The CDR3 sequence is CASSWIDRDGANVLTF. CDR3 in DNA: TGTGCCAGCAGCTGGATCGACAGGGATGGGGCCAACGTCCTGACTTTC.

The CDR3 protein is CASSPRRSSTDTQYF. The CDR3, as DNA: TGTGCCAGCAGTCCTAGACGATCTAGCACAGATACGCAGTATTTT. V and J are TRBV7-9 and TRBJ2-3; unclear D gene. From germline, CDR1 is SEHNR and CDR2 FQNEAQ (reference sequence). Trimming shortened V by 6 bases and J by 0 bases, and 13 bases separated the two germline ends. The CDR3 length is 15 residues.

The genes are TRBV7-2 and TRBJ2-1; 8 nucleotides agree with TRBD2. V lost 1 base to trimming and J lost 7 bases; unmatched junction nucleotides: 9. The CDR3 spans 16 residues. Germline CDR1 SGHTA, CDR2 FQGNSA. As DNA, the CDR3 is TGTGCCAGCAGCTTAGGGGCAGCGGGGGTTCTTAATGAGCAGTTCTTC. This gives the protein CASSLGAAGVLNEQFF.

The chain is built from TRBV6-1 and TRBJ1-1, with TRBD1 as a possible D gene (5 bases). The length of the CDR3 is 13 residues. V lost 3 bases and J 7 bases, leaving 12 bases between the germline ends. CDR1 is MNHNS and CDR2 is SASEGT in the germline V gene. This CDR3 reads CASSEPGPHEAFF. CDR3 nucleotides: TGTGCCAGCAGTGAGCCAGGGCCTCATGAAGCTTTCTTT.

The chain employs TRBV7-8 and TRBJ2-7; 10 nucleotides agree with TRBD2. The germline V gene encodes CDR1 SGHVS and CDR2 FQNEAQ. V lost 5 bases, J lost 6 bases, and 4 bases stayed unmatched. The CDR3 is made up of 13 amino acids. The CDR3 here is CASSPRTSGEQYF. DNA of the CDR3: TGTGCCAGCAGCCCCCGGACTAGCGGCGAGCAGTACTTC.

The chain couples TRBV25-1 to TRBJ2-5; 9 positions match TRBD1. V was pared by 4 bases and J by 5 bases, with 5 bases of the junction left unmatched. This CDR3 is built from 14 residues. CDR1 is MGHDK and CDR2 is SYGVNS in the germline V gene. The CDR3 DNA reads TGTGCCAGCAGTGGGGACAGGGCGGAGGAGACCCAGTACTTC. Protein: CASSGDRAEETQYF.